Listed here are 7 T cell receptor beta chains from one sample, sequenced in a study of T cells in Graves' hyperthyroidism and ophthalmopathy. Researchers took RNA transcripts and amplified the TCR beta CDR3 regions from them. HTBI primers were used for first-round RT-PCR of the TCR CDR3. From the multiplex PCR reads, TCRdb called clonotypes with MiXCR, one entry per CDR3 protein. The sample lists some 700,000 distinct CDR3 sequences, 17% occurring once. Input material: blood. Source of these receptors: a man aged 50 or older with Graves' hyperthyroidism.

This clonotype was seen a few times. V is TRBV28 and J is TRBJ2-1, with D possibly matching TRBD1 (6 bases). Germline values: CDR1 MDHEN, CDR2 SYDVKM. This CDR3 is 13 amino acids long. The V and J ends lost 5 bases and 6 bases respectively, with 11 bases between them. The DNA for the CDR3 is TGTGCCAGCAGTCCCTACAGGGCCAATGAGCAGTTCTTC. It yields the protein CASSPYRANEQFF.

The sample holds many counts of this clonotype. This chain links TRBV25-1 with TRBJ2-1, with D unclear. The V end was cut by 4 bases, the J end by 0 bases, with 16 bases between. CDR1 is MGHDK and CDR2 is SYGVNS in the germline V gene. The CDR3 contains 17 residues. The CDR3 region is CASSAGPFLSSYNEQFF. The CDR3 DNA is TGTGCCAGCAGTGCCGGACCGTTCCTGAGCTCCTACAATGAGCAGTTCTTC.

With respect to this clonotype: A much larger clone lies a single base off, so this may be a read error. The rearrangement joins TRBV27 to TRBJ2-7; 9 bases match TRBD1. V was pared by 5 bases and J by 6 bases, with 11 bases of the junction left unmatched. From germline, CDR1 is MNHEY and CDR2 SMNVEV (reference sequence). The CDR3 is 15 residues long. The CDR3 loop is CASSPRQGGPSEQYF. In DNA, the CDR3 is TGTGCCAGCAGTCCTCGACAGGGGGGACCCTCCGAGCAGTACTTC.

Ten or more counts support this clonotype. The V call is TRBV28, the J call TRBJ1-1, with TRBD1 matching 8 bases. Per the germline V gene, CDR1 is MDHEN and CDR2 is SYDVKM. The ends lost 5 bases at V and 4 bases at J; junction bases unmatched: 12. CDR3 length: 16 amino acids. The CDR3 coding sequence is TGTGCCAGCAGTCCCACCGACAGGGGCTCAGTCACTGAAGCTTTCTTT. Its translation is CASSPTDRGSVTEAFF.

This clonotype was counted only a few times. The CDR3, as DNA: TGCAGCGTTGAATTCCGCAATGAGCAGTTCTTC. Its protein product is CSVEFRNEQFF. The chain carries TRBV29-1 and TRBJ2-1; no reliable D call. The CDR3 loop spans 11 amino acids. The V gene's germline CDR1 is SQVTM and CDR2 ANQGSEA. Trimming left V 2 bases short and J 6 bases short, with 5 bases between.

This clonotype has ten or more counts. V gene TRBV7-2 combines with J gene TRBJ2-7; D unclear. Trimming took off 7 bases at V and 5 bases at J, with 15 bases between the two ends. This CDR3 spans 13 amino acids. Germline CDR1 is SGHTA and CDR2 is FQGNSA. CDR3 DNA sequence: TGTGCCAGCACGCTACCTCCCCGGGACGAGCAGTACTTC. Protein: CASTLPPRDEQYF.

The table lists this clonotype with many counts. The rearrangement joins TRBV28 to TRBJ1-4; 8 positions match TRBD1. V trimming: 1 base; J trimming: 7 bases; junction bases outside the gene matches: 5. Germline V lookup: CDR1 MDHEN, CDR2 SYDVKM. CDR3 length: 15 residues. In nucleotides, the CDR3 is TGTGCCAGCAGTTTATCCGGGACAGGAGGTGAAAAACTGTTTTTT. It codes for CASSLSGTGGEKLFF.